One sample yielded the 21 T cell receptor beta chains listed below, sequenced in a study of blood T cells in healthy people across ages. Primed by a sample-barcoded 5' primer and a J-beta primer mix, a second PCR proceeded for about 7 to 12 cycles. Using its own MiXCR run on the 5' RACE reads, TCRdb lists one record per CDR3 protein. Among roughly 1,800,000 distinct CDR3 sequences listed, around 48% were seen once. Specimen: blood. The receptor set was obtained from a middle-aged woman in good health.

The V and J genes are TRBV12-3 or TRBV12-4 and TRBJ2-1; 9 positions agree with TRBD2. The ends lost 9 bases at V and 6 bases at J; junction bases unmatched: 15. The CDR3 covers 16 residues. The CDR3 sequence: CASLGGGGTPSNEQFF. The CDR3 DNA sequence: TGTGCCAGTCTGGGCGGGGGGGGCACCCCTTCCAATGAGCAGTTCTTC.

This clonotype has more than one count but fewer than ten. The gene calls are TRBV4-3 and TRBJ1-2; D is unclear. V lost 1 base, J lost 2 bases, and 14 bases lay in between. The CDR3 is 16 amino acids. CDR1 is LGHNA and CDR2 is YSLEER in the germline V gene. DNA for the CDR3: TGCGCCAGCAGCCAAGGTAGAGCAAGCTTAAACTATGGCTACACCTTC. This encodes CASSQGRASLNYGYTF.

The sample holds a few counts of this clonotype. The rearrangement links TRBV10-3 to TRBJ2-5; 8 bases are a match to TRBD1. Per the germline V gene, CDR1 is ENHRY and CDR2 is SYGVKD. V shed 8 bases and J 1 base; nucleotides not matched to a gene: 9. CDR3 size: 15 residues. CDR3 bases: TGTGCCATCGCGGCAGGGGGCGGCATCCAAGAGACCCAGTACTTC. Amino acid sequence: CAIAAGGGIQETQYF.

The chain joins TRBV5-6 to TRBJ1-6, with 8 bases aligning to TRBD1. Germline loops: CDR1 SGHDT, CDR2 YYEEEE. The CDR3 has 16 amino acids. V dropped 3 bases and J dropped 8; count of bases not matched to a gene: 10. CDR3: CASSSGQGSSDSPLHF. In nucleotides, the CDR3 is TGTGCCAGCAGCTCCGGACAGGGAAGCTCGGATTCACCCCTCCACTTT.

This clonotype turned up a few times. This chain connects TRBV4-3 to TRBJ2-3; tentative D call: TRBD2 (6 bases). Trimming took off 2 bases at V and 1 base at J, with 13 bases between the two ends. Germline values: CDR1 LGHNA, CDR2 YSLEER. The CDR3 consists of 16 residues. The CDR3 coding sequence is TGCGCCAGCAGCCAATGGGACGGGGAGGGCACAGATACGCAGTATTTT. This gives the protein CASSQWDGEGTDTQYF.

This clonotype turned up a few times. V and J are TRBV29-1 and TRBJ2-1, with D uncertain. In germline, CDR1 is SQVTM, CDR2 ANQGSEA. This CDR3 region has 14 residues. Between the trimmed V and J ends, which lost 4 bases and 1 base, there was a span of 11 bases. CDR3: CSVVNPGSYNEQFF. CDR3 sequence (DNA): TGCAGCGTTGTCAATCCAGGATCCTACAATGAGCAGTTCTTC.

V gene TRBV6-5 combines with J gene TRBJ2-3; D perhaps matches TRBD1 (6 bases). The ends were cut back, 4 bases at V and 4 bases at J, with 27 bases in the middle. Germline lookup yields CDR1 MNHEY and CDR2 SVGAGI. The CDR3 covers 19 residues. The CDR3 region is CASSSHGRGGRNQADTQYF. Here the CDR3 DNA reads TGTGCCAGCAGTTCCCATGGGAGAGGGGGACGCAACCAAGCAGATACGCAGTATTTT.

This clonotype has more than one count but fewer than ten. The rearrangement uses TRBV20-1 and TRBJ1-2, with 9 bases aligning to TRBD1. The CDR3 sequence is 14 residues long. Germline values: CDR1 DFQATT, CDR2 SNEGSKA (reference sequence). V trimming: 4 bases; J trimming: 4 bases; junction bases outside the gene matches: 7. For the CDR3, the DNA is TGCAGTGCTAAGGGCATGACAGGGGGCTATGGCTACACCTTC. Its translation: CSAKGMTGGYGYTF.

This clonotype was counted at least ten times. The gene calls are TRBV29-1 and TRBJ2-7; 8 nucleotides align to TRBD1. V shed 6 bases and J 5 bases; nucleotides not matched to a gene: 6. CDR1 and CDR2 (germline): SQVTM, ANQGSEA. The CDR3 has 12 residues. CDR3 in DNA: TGCAGCGTCACGACAGGGGTCCACGAGCAGTACTTC. Protein product: CSVTTGVHEQYF.

This clonotype was picked up a small number of times. The chain uses TRBV20-1 and TRBJ2-5, with a weak D call TRBD2 (6 bases). The J call is uncertain, as TRBJ2-7 better fits the DNA end. Germline V gives CDR1 DFQATT, CDR2 SNEGSKA (reference sequence). CDR3 size: 13 residues. The CDR3 DNA is TGCAGTGCTAGCCGTGTGGAGGGGCGCGAGCAGTACTTC. It yields the protein CSASRVEGREQYF.

The chain uses TRBV4-1 and TRBJ2-3, with 8 bases identical to TRBD2. The CDR3 has 18 amino acids. From germline, CDR1 is MGHRA and CDR2 YSYEKL. The trim removed 0 bases at V and 1 base at J, leaving 9 bases unmatched. The CDR3 loop reads CASSQEPGGGQGTDTQYF. The DNA for the CDR3 is TGCGCCAGCAGCCAAGAGCCCGGGGGGGGTCAGGGCACAGATACGCAGTATTTT.

This clonotype was seen a few times. The chain is built from TRBV25-1 and TRBJ1-4; D uncertain. The CDR3 is 13 residues long. V shed 5 bases and J shed 11 bases, with 15 bases lying between them. In germline, CDR1 is MGHDK, CDR2 SYGVNS. DNA of the CDR3: TGTGCCAGCAGTCCCCAGGTCTTTGGGAAACTGTTTTTT. Protein product: CASSPQVFGKLFF.

The chain has TRBV5-1 and TRBJ1-4; 9 nucleotides match TRBD1. Germline V gives CDR1 SGHRS, CDR2 YFSETQ. The CDR3 totals 15 residues. Trimming took 3 bases from V and 7 from J; bases not matched to a gene: 7. In DNA, the CDR3 is TGCGCCAGCAGCTGGTGGACAGGGGCCTCTGAAAAACTGTTTTTT. Translated, it gives CASSWWTGASEKLFF.

This rearrangement joins TRBV2 to TRBJ2-3; D assignment may be TRBD1 or TRBD2 (6 bases each). V was cut by 7 bases and J by 6 bases, with 23 bases left in between. The CDR3 is 16 amino acids. Germline lookup yields CDR1 SNHLY and CDR2 FYNNEI. The chain's CDR3 is CASNRRASLQGDTQYF. The CDR3 DNA reads as TGTGCCAGCAACCGGAGGGCTAGCCTCCAGGGGGATACGCAGTATTTT.

This chain connects TRBV5-1 to TRBJ2-5; TRBD1 aligns across 8 bases. V gave up 0 bases and J gave up 0 bases; unmatched junction bases: 4. CDR3 length equals 16 residues. Germline CDR1 reads SGHRS; CDR2 reads YFSETQ. CDR3 region: CASSLAPGQDQETQYF. The CDR3 coding sequence is TGCGCCAGCAGCTTGGCCCCGGGACAGGACCAAGAGACCCAGTACTTC.

The chain employs TRBV20-1 and TRBJ2-1, with 11 bases aligning to TRBD2. Germline loops: CDR1 DFQATT, CDR2 SNEGSKA (reference sequence). Trimming removed 5 bases from V and 6 bases from J; junction bases left unmatched: 6. The CDR3 spans 14 residues. This CDR3 reads CSAVGLADFNEQFF. CDR3 bases: TGCAGTGCTGTGGGACTAGCGGATTTCAATGAGCAGTTCTTC.

This clonotype occurred a few times. The rearrangement uses TRBV5-1 and TRBJ2-6, with D possibly matching TRBD1 (6 bases). From germline, CDR1 is SGHRS and CDR2 YFSETQ. The CDR3 contains 17 residues. Deletions cut 2 bases from V and 2 bases from J, with 14 bases between. The CDR3 reads CASSLTGKRAGANVLTF. Here the CDR3 DNA reads TGCGCCAGCAGCTTAACAGGGAAACGAGCTGGGGCCAACGTCCTGACTTTC.

The chain couples TRBV5-1 to TRBJ1-6; D remains unclear. This CDR3 contains 15 residues. Germline CDR1 reads SGHRS; CDR2 reads YFSETQ. Between the trimmed V and J ends, which lost 4 bases and 7 bases, there was a span of 15 bases. The CDR3 is CASSPSWQDNSPLHF. In DNA, the CDR3 is TGCGCCAGCAGCCCATCCTGGCAGGACAATTCACCCCTCCACTTT. Supplemented by reference TRBV5-1 and TRBJ1-6, the full variable domain reads KAGVTQTPRYLIKTRGQQVTLSCSPISGHRSVSWYQQTPGQGLQFLFEYFSETQRNKGNFPGRFSGRQFSNSRSEMNVSTLELGDSALYLCASSPSWQDNSPLHFGNGTRLTVT.

The CDR3 loop reads CATRRQAHYNYGYTF. The CDR3 DNA reads as TGTGCCACGCGAAGACAGGCCCACTATAACTATGGCTACACCTTC. The chain joins TRBV10-3 to TRBJ1-2, with TRBD1 as a possible D gene (6 bases). In germline, CDR1 is ENHRY, CDR2 SYGVKD. V lost 10 bases and J lost 1, with 19 bases in between. The CDR3 covers 15 residues.

The chain has TRBV28 and TRBJ2-5, with 9 bases that match TRBD1. V was clipped by 4 bases and J by 5 bases; unmatched bases: 8. Germline CDR1 MDHEN, CDR2 SYDVKM. CDR3 length equals 15 residues. As DNA, the CDR3 is TGTGCCAGCAGTTCCCCCGGGACAGGGAGGGAGACCCAGTACTTC. It encodes CASSSPGTGRETQYF. Variable domain in full (rest from reference TRBV28 and TRBJ2-5): DVKVTQSSRYLVKRTGEKVFLECVQDMDHENMFWYRQDPGLGLRLIYFSYDVKMKEKGDIPEGYSVSREKKERFSLILESASTNQTSMYLCASSSPGTGRETQYFGPGTRLLVL.

V and J are TRBV12-3 or TRBV12-4 and TRBJ2-5; possibly TRBD1 for D (6 bases). Trimming pared 7 bases from V and 11 bases from J, leaving 17 bases between. The CDR3 consists of 12 residues. CDR3 sequence (DNA): TGTGCCAGCAACCTACAGGGTCCTGAGCAGTACTTC. Protein sequence: CASNLQGPEQYF.